The 21 T cell receptor beta chains reported below all come from one sample, sequenced in a study of T cells after yellow fever vaccination. TCRdb recomputed calls from the 5' RACE reads with MiXCR, one row per CDR3 protein. The sample consists of over 300,000 distinct CDR3 sequences, 6.8% of them appearing once. The source material was PBMCs, sampled roughly seven weeks after the first yellow fever vaccination. These receptors were taken from a man between 18 and 29 years old who received the YFV17D yellow fever vaccine.

The chain combines TRBV29-1 with TRBJ1-1; no definite D call. V was shortened by 1 base and J by 8 bases, with 5 bases between the two germline ends. This CDR3 is built from 10 residues. The germline V gene encodes CDR1 SQVTM and CDR2 ANQGSEA. The DNA for the CDR3 is TGCAGCGTTGAAGCGGGGGAAGCTTTCTTT. Its translation: CSVEAGEAFF.

The chain joins TRBV6-4 to TRBJ2-5; D gene unclear. V was shortened by 5 bases and J by 5 bases, with 12 bases between the two germline ends. The germline gives CDR1 MRHNA, CDR2 SNTAGT. CDR3 size: 13 residues. The CDR3 nucleotides read TGTGCCAGCAGTAACGACTTCGGGGAGACCCAGTACTTC. It is translated as CASSNDFGETQYF.

This clonotype was observed at least ten times. The chain employs TRBV10-3 and TRBJ2-5; 7 nucleotides line up with TRBD1. Germline V gives CDR1 ENHRY, CDR2 SYGVKD. V trimming: 7 bases; J trimming: 2 bases; junction bases outside the gene matches: 7. The CDR3 totals 14 residues. CDR3 sequence: CAIKGTDLQETQYF. In DNA, the CDR3 is TGTGCCATCAAAGGGACAGACCTTCAAGAGACCCAGTACTTC.

This clonotype was seen many times. J is TRBJ2-4 and V is TRBV7-2; TRBD1 matches at 8 bases. With V trimmed by 1 base and J by 0 bases, 2 bases remained unmatched. This CDR3 region has 16 residues. CDR1 and CDR2 from the germline V gene are SGHTA and FQGNSA. DNA for the CDR3: TGTGCCAGCAGCTTAGGTGGACAGGGAGCCAAAAACATTCAGTACTTC. Its translation: CASSLGGQGAKNIQYF.

The chain joins TRBV7-9 to TRBJ2-3; possible D gene TRBD2, 6 bases. Germline V gene lookup returns CDR1 SEHNR and CDR2 FQNEAQ (reference sequence). The CDR3 contains 15 residues. The V end lost 7 bases, the J end lost 4 bases, and 18 bases lay between the germline ends. CDR3 region: CASNQPWVAADTQYF. The CDR3 DNA is TGTGCCAGCAACCAACCTTGGGTAGCGGCAGATACGCAGTATTTT.

The CDR3 region has the DNA TGTGCCAGCAGCTTAGCGTGGCAGGCGGAAAAACTGTTTTTT. The encoded protein is CASSLAWQAEKLFF. The chain carries TRBV7-9 and TRBJ1-4; unclear D gene. This CDR3 has 14 residues. The V end was cut by 0 bases, the J end by 8 bases, with 10 bases between. In germline, CDR1 is SEHNR, CDR2 FQNEAQ (reference sequence).

In its sample, this clonotype was seen a few times. The V gene is TRBV15, the J gene TRBJ2-4, with 7 nucleotides matching TRBD1. The CDR3 spans 13 residues. V dropped 7 bases and J dropped 5; count of bases not matched to a gene: 5. In germline, CDR1 is LNHNV, CDR2 YYDKDF (reference sequence). This CDR3 is CATTRGSENIQYF. The CDR3 DNA reads as TGTGCCACCACCAGGGGGTCCGAAAACATTCAGTACTTC.

This clonotype showed up many times. The chain links TRBV10-3 to TRBJ2-2; TRBD2 aligns across 7 bases. V was pared by 8 bases and J by 5 bases, with 17 bases of the junction left unmatched. Germline V gene lookup returns CDR1 ENHRY and CDR2 SYGVKD. The CDR3 totals 17 residues. The CDR3 nucleotides read TGTGCCATCCAACCTGGGAGGGCCCGCGCGGGGACCGGGGAGCTGTTTTTT. Its protein product is CAIQPGRARAGTGELFF.

The chain couples TRBV20-1 to TRBJ1-1, with D perhaps matching TRBD1 (5 bases). There are 16 residues in the CDR3. CDR1 and CDR2 from the germline V gene are DFQATT and SNEGSKA (reference sequence). CDR3 nucleotide sequence: TGCTGCGCTAGAGGTTCGTTAAGGGGCCGGAACACTGAAGCTTTCTTT. Protein product: CCARGSLRGRNTEAFF.

The sample holds many counts of this clonotype. This rearrangement joins TRBV28 to TRBJ1-6; no clear D gene. V dropped 6 bases and J dropped 14 bases, with 14 bases sitting between them. CDR1 is MDHEN and CDR2 is SYDVKM in the germline V gene. The CDR3 length is 12 residues. The CDR3, as DNA: TGTGCCAGCAGCCCCCCCCGGGGAGCCCTCCACTTT. It is translated as CASSPPRGALHF.

This clonotype was seen ten or more times. The rearrangement links TRBV5-5 to TRBJ2-7; 9 nucleotides line up with TRBD1. Germline V gene sequence: CDR1 SGHKS, CDR2 YYEKEE (reference sequence). The CDR3 consists of 16 residues. The trim removed 4 bases at V and 7 bases at J, leaving 15 bases unmatched. The DNA of the CDR3 is TGTGCCAGCAGCGGGGTGAGGACAGGGGTAGTATGGGAGCAGTACGTC. Translation gives CASSGVRTGVVWEQYV.

V is TRBV7-9 and J is TRBJ2-1; D perhaps matches TRBD2 (7 bases). The CDR3 sequence is 15 residues long. CDR1 is SEHNR, CDR2 FQNEAQ, per germline (reference sequence). Trimming stripped 5 bases from V and 6 bases from J, with 17 bases between. CDR3 DNA: TGTGCCAGCAGCCTAAGGGGGGGGCCTGGCAATGAGCAGTTCTTC. It is translated as CASSLRGGPGNEQFF.

This clonotype was observed a few times. V and J are TRBV7-9 and TRBJ2-6; the D gene is possibly TRBD1 (5 bases). Trimming removed 9 bases at V and 4 bases at J, with 13 bases between. The V gene's germline CDR1 is SEHNR and CDR2 FQNEAQ (reference sequence). This CDR3 region has 14 residues. The DNA for the CDR3 is TGTGCCAGGAGTCAGGGTTCGGGGGCCAACGTCCTGACTTTC. Translated: CARSQGSGANVLTF.

Ten or more counts support this clonotype. The V and J genes are TRBV5-1 and TRBJ2-7; maybe TRBD1 (5 bases). Germline CDR1 and CDR2: SGHRS and YFSETQ. The CDR3 is 14 amino acids. Trimming pared 1 base from V and 4 bases from J, leaving 12 bases between. CDR3 sequence reads: CASSLSGAAYEQYF. CDR3 bases: TGCGCCAGCAGCTTGAGTGGGGCGGCATACGAGCAGTACTTC.

This clonotype was counted a few times. The V gene is TRBV19, the J gene TRBJ2-7; 9 bases fit TRBD2. V lost 3 bases to trimming and J lost 6 bases; unmatched junction nucleotides: 6. Germline V lookup: CDR1 LNHDA, CDR2 SQIVND (reference sequence). CDR3 length equals 14 residues. CDR3 amino acids: CASSIPGLAAEQYF. CDR3 nucleotide sequence: TGTGCCAGTAGTATCCCGGGACTAGCTGCCGAGCAGTACTTC.

This sequence joins TRBV9 and TRBJ2-1; D tentatively reads TRBD1 or TRBD2 (6 bases each). In germline, CDR1 is SGDLS, CDR2 YYNGEE. The CDR3 runs 16 residues. The ends were cut back, 2 bases at V and 5 bases at J, with 17 bases in the middle. In DNA form, the CDR3 reads TGTGCCAGCAGCGTTCCGAATGGGGGGCTCGACAATGAGCAGTTCTTC. Protein: CASSVPNGGLDNEQFF.

There are a few counts of this clonotype. This chain links TRBV12-3 or TRBV12-4 with TRBJ2-1, with D uncertain. CDR3 size: 12 residues. Trimming left V 7 bases short and J 6 bases short, with 10 bases between. CDR3 amino acids: CASKVGRNEQFF. The DNA of the CDR3 is TGTGCCAGCAAGGTCGGACGCAATGAGCAGTTCTTC.

The table lists this clonotype with a few counts. J is TRBJ2-1 and V is TRBV19, with D perhaps TRBD2 (5 bases). Germline V gene lookup returns CDR1 LNHDA and CDR2 SQIVND (reference sequence). V was shortened by 7 bases and J by 4 bases, with 17 bases between the two germline ends. The length of the CDR3 is 15 residues. The CDR3 region has the DNA TGTGCCAGTACCCCCCGGGGAATGGGGTACAATGAGCAGTTCTTC. The encoded protein is CASTPRGMGYNEQFF.

In its sample, this clonotype was seen a few times. The CDR3 loop is CASSSLMGSNQPQHF. The CDR3 bases are TGCGCCAGCAGCAGCCTCATGGGTAGCAATCAGCCCCAGCATTTT. The chain joins TRBV4-1 to TRBJ1-5; D is uncertain. This CDR3 comprises 15 residues. V was pared by 5 bases and J by 0 bases, with 11 bases between. Germline CDR1 reads MGHRA; CDR2 reads YSYEKL.

The rearrangement uses TRBV4-2 and TRBJ1-5; D remains unclear. Germline V gene lookup returns CDR1 LGHNA and CDR2 YNFKEQ. The CDR3 sequence is 15 residues long. Trimming removed 1 base at V and 5 bases at J, with 12 bases between. In nucleotides, the CDR3 is TGTGCCAGCAGCCAAGGGGTATCGGTGGATCAGCCCCAGCATTTT. Protein: CASSQGVSVDQPQHF.

There are a few counts of this clonotype. This sequence joins TRBV7-8 and TRBJ2-1; no clear D. V lost 5 bases to trimming and J lost 6 bases, with 14 bases between them. The CDR3 runs 14 residues. Germline V gives CDR1 SGHVS, CDR2 FQNEAQ. The CDR3 sequence: CASSPSTRSNEQFF. CDR3 DNA: TGTGCCAGCAGCCCATCGACGCGGAGCAATGAGCAGTTCTTC.